Each of the 2 T cell receptor beta chains below was sequenced from the same sample in a study of chemoradiotherapy in HPV16-positive cancers. Clones were sequenced by immunoSEQ multiplex PCR, and TCRdb holds only the in-frame ones, with some missing. This repertoire shows about 53,000 clones, 90% found once; its top ten account for approximately 3.5%. Here the sequenced sample was blood, taken from a patient who underwent chemoradiotherapy. Receptors were obtained from a human donor with HPV-associated anogenital cancer.

Turning to this clone: Other DNA sequences within the sample encode an identical CDR3. The rearrangement links TRBV19 to TRBJ2-7; 10 bases agree with TRBD2. This CDR3 has 14 residues. The germline CDR1 and CDR2 sequences are LNHDA and SQIVND (reference sequence). The V segment lost 8 bases and the J segment 0 bases; nucleotides outside the gene matches: 4. The CDR3 loop reads CASSTSGSSYEQYF. CDR3 bases: TGTGCCAGTTCGACTAGCGGGTCCTCCTACGAGCAGTACTTC.

Comment on this clone: This sample includes further DNA sequences coding for the same CDR3. The rearrangement links TRBV7-6 to TRBJ2-2; D unclear. This CDR3 spans 13 amino acids. V lost 1 base to trimming and J lost 6 bases, with 6 bases between them. Germline lookup yields CDR1 SGHVS and CDR2 FNYEAQ. The CDR3 sequence: CASSLGAAGELFF. DNA of the CDR3: TGTGCCAGCAGCTTAGGGGCGGCCGGGGAGCTGTTTTTT.